The 18 T cell receptor beta chains below come from one sample, sequenced in a study of shared clonotypes between healthy human individuals. Measured with immunoSEQ multiplex PCR; TCRdb has only the in-frame clones, and not every one. The table has some 500,000 clones, 90% to 97% seen once; the top ten hold less than 0.06%. The sample consisted of naive CD4+ T cells sorted from blood. As to subset: CD45RA+ positively selected. These receptors all come from a woman aged 30 to 39 in good health.

This chain connects TRBV5-1 to TRBJ2-5; possibly TRBD1 for D (6 bases). The CDR3 is 14 amino acids. V gave up 1 base and J gave up 4 bases, with 11 bases separating them. Germline V gene lookup returns CDR1 SGHRS and CDR2 YFSETQ. CDR3 sequence (DNA): TGCGCCAGCAGCTTGACAGGGCCGAGAGAGACCCAGTACTTC. It translates to CASSLTGPRETQYF.

Concerning this clone itself: Other DNA variants within this sample encode the same CDR3. The chain couples TRBV19 to TRBJ1-1; D unresolved. The CDR3 runs 12 residues. Trimming took 6 bases from V and 2 from J, leaving 7 bases between them. Germline loops: CDR1 LNHDA, CDR2 SQIVND (reference sequence). As DNA, the CDR3 is TGTGCCAGTAGACGGGGAAACACTGAAGCTTTCTTT. This codes for CASRRGNTEAFF.

V gene TRBV4-2 combines with J gene TRBJ2-1; unclear D gene. This CDR3 region has 16 residues. Germline V CDR1 and CDR2: LGHNA, YNFKEQ. V was cut by 4 bases and J by 0 bases, with 13 bases left in between. The CDR3 bases are TGTGCCAGCAGCCGACCGACTGAAGGCTCCTACAATGAGCAGTTCTTC. This translates into CASSRPTEGSYNEQFF.

The chain employs TRBV5-8 and TRBJ2-3, with D tentatively TRBD1 (6 bases). Trimming took off 0 bases at V and 3 bases at J, with 8 bases between the two ends. Per germline, CDR1 SGHTS and CDR2 YDEGEE. The CDR3 runs 14 residues. The DNA for the CDR3 is TGTGCCAGCAGCTTGGGACAGGAGACAGATACGCAGTATTTT. It is translated as CASSLGQETDTQYF.

The chain couples TRBV12-5 to TRBJ2-3, with D perhaps matching TRBD2 (6 bases). The V and J ends lost 0 bases and 2 bases respectively, with 15 bases between them. In germline, CDR1 is LGHNT, CDR2 FRNRAP. This CDR3 is 17 amino acids long. The CDR3 loop is CASGLVLGSGSTDTQYF. The CDR3 coding sequence is TGTGCTAGTGGTTTGGTACTTGGTAGCGGATCCACAGATACGCAGTATTTT.

The rearrangement uses TRBV2 and TRBJ2-7, with 7 bases aligning to TRBD1. The CDR3 runs 14 residues. The V segment lost 1 base and the J segment 3 bases; nucleotides outside the gene matches: 3. Germline V gives CDR1 SNHLY, CDR2 FYNNEI. Written as DNA, the CDR3 is TGTGCCAGCAGTGAAGATACAGGGGTCTACGAGCAGTACTTC. It is translated as CASSEDTGVYEQYF.

J is TRBJ1-1 and V is TRBV10-2; TRBD1 agrees at 9 bases. Germline V gives CDR1 WSHSY, CDR2 SAAADI. The CDR3 is 13 residues long. Trimming at V came to 6 bases and at J to 2 bases, leaving 1 base not matched to a gene. CDR3 residues: CASRDRGNTEAFF. The CDR3 DNA is TGCGCCAGCAGGGACAGGGGCAACACTGAAGCTTTCTTT.

The chain joins TRBV7-2 to TRBJ2-7; 8 bases fit TRBD2. V gave up 1 base and J gave up 0 bases; unmatched junction bases: 2. CDR1 is SGHTA and CDR2 is FQGNSA in the germline V gene. This CDR3 is 15 amino acids long. The CDR3, as DNA: TGTGCCAGCAGCTTAGGGCTAGCGGGCTCCTACGAGCAGTACTTC. Translating it yields CASSLGLAGSYEQYF.

This chain connects TRBV2 to TRBJ2-2; 11 nucleotides line up with TRBD1. V lost 8 bases, J lost 4 bases, and 3 bases stayed unmatched. The germline V gene encodes CDR1 SNHLY and CDR2 FYNNEI. This CDR3 has 14 residues. The CDR3 spells CASQGQGGTGELFF. The CDR3 bases are TGTGCCAGCCAGGGACAGGGGGGCACCGGGGAGCTGTTTTTT.

A remark on this clone: This sample also contains other DNA sequences that code for the same CDR3. The CDR3 reads CASSRQGNTEAFF. The CDR3 DNA is TGTGCCAGTAGTCGACAGGGGAACACTGAAGCTTTCTTT. V usage is TRBV19 and J usage is TRBJ1-1; TRBD1 matches 7 bases. Looked up from germline, CDR1 is LNHDA and CDR2 is SQIVND (reference sequence). The CDR3 loop spans 13 amino acids. V shed 5 bases and J 1 base; nucleotides not matched to a gene: 1.

The chain is built from TRBV2 and TRBJ2-7, with 9 bases that match TRBD2. The length of the CDR3 is 14 residues. The germline CDR1 and CDR2 sequences are SNHLY and FYNNEI. V was clipped by 10 bases and J by 4 bases; unmatched bases: 11. Here the CDR3 reads CATFGGRAGYEQYF. CDR3 nucleotides: TGTGCCACCTTCGGCGGGAGGGCCGGTTACGAGCAGTACTTC.

V is TRBV5-4 and J is TRBJ1-2; D ambiguous. Looked up from germline, CDR1 is SGHNT and CDR2 is YYREEE (reference sequence). This CDR3 spans 13 amino acids. V shed 5 bases and J shed 4 bases, with 12 bases lying between them. This CDR3 reads CASRSGKTYGYTF. CDR3 DNA: TGTGCCAGCAGGTCAGGAAAGACCTATGGCTACACCTTC.

V and J are TRBV2 and TRBJ1-2; 7 bases are shared with TRBD1. The trim removed 2 bases at V and 0 bases at J, leaving 6 bases unmatched. Germline assignment: CDR1 SNHLY and CDR2 FYNNEI. The CDR3 consists of 16 residues. The CDR3 sequence: CASSEQGQSSNYGYTF. The CDR3 DNA reads as TGTGCCAGCAGTGAACAGGGACAGTCCTCTAACTATGGCTACACCTTC.

This clone was observed a single time. The chain couples TRBV28 to TRBJ2-7, with 11 bases identical to TRBD2. The germline V gene encodes CDR1 MDHEN and CDR2 SYDVKM. Trimming cost V 6 bases and J 7 bases; bases outside gene matches: 11. The CDR3 is made up of 15 amino acids. CDR3 protein: CASSDGTSGVWEQYF. The CDR3 nucleotides are TGTGCCAGCAGCGACGGGACTAGCGGTGTATGGGAGCAGTACTTC.

J is TRBJ1-2 and V is TRBV19, with D perhaps matching TRBD1 (5 bases). The CDR3 totals 17 residues. V lost 3 bases, J lost 4 bases, and 21 bases lay in between. The V gene's germline CDR1 is LNHDA and CDR2 SQIVND (reference sequence). CDR3: CASSIFSQDSLGYGYTF. In DNA, the CDR3 is TGTGCCAGTAGTATCTTTTCCCAAGACAGTCTCGGCTATGGCTACACCTTC.

J is TRBJ1-1 and V is TRBV18; D gene ambiguous. V lost 3 bases and J 3 bases, leaving 8 bases between the germline ends. The V gene's germline CDR1 is KGHSH and CDR2 LQKENI. The CDR3 runs to 13 residues. The CDR3 protein is CASSPMEHTEAFF. The DNA of the CDR3 is TGTGCCAGCTCACCGATGGAACACACTGAAGCTTTCTTT.

V gene TRBV18 combines with J gene TRBJ1-3, with D uncertain. The CDR3 loop spans 15 amino acids. The V gene lost 0 bases and the J gene lost 7 bases, with 13 bases spanning the gap. Germline V gene lookup returns CDR1 KGHSH and CDR2 LQKENI. The DNA for the CDR3 is TGTGCCAGCTCACCACCTACCGGAAAGAGGAACACCATATATTTT. Protein product: CASSPPTGKRNTIYF. The entire variable domain, with the rest obtained from reference TRBV18 and TRBJ1-3, is as follows: NAGVMQNPRHLVRRRGQEARLRCSPMKGHSHVYWYRQLPEEGLKFMVYLQKENIIDESGMPKERFSAEFPKEGPSILRIQQVVRGDSAAYFCASSPPTGKRNTIYFGEGSWLTVV.

V usage is TRBV6-1 and J usage is TRBJ1-5, with D tentatively TRBD1 (5 bases). Looked up from germline, CDR1 is MNHNS and CDR2 is SASEGT. The germline V and J ends were trimmed by 6 bases and 2 bases, with 5 bases remaining between them. The CDR3 runs to 12 residues. The CDR3 spells CASSRGNQPQHF. In nucleotides, the CDR3 is TGTGCCAGCAGCAGGGGCAATCAGCCCCAGCATTTT.